The sequence of this TCR beta chain was determined in a study of blood T cell repertoires in COVID-19. Study-wide background: COVID-19 samples from acute and convalescent phases originated in the United States, Italy and Spain. From T cells, B-cell-depleted T cells, or PBMCs came the material, which was cDNA or gDNA.

Per the germline V gene, CDR1 is MNHNS and CDR2 is SASEGT. The CDR3 spans 15 residues. The trim removed 1 base at V and 7 bases at J, leaving 9 bases unmatched. Authors' processing steps: Reference gene primers were amplified, and this amplification served to estimate nucleated cell counts. Measured with immunoSEQ multiplex PCR; TCRdb has only the in-frame clones, and not every one. The D gene and trimming were derived from the DNA, and the V and J assignments and clone size from that table. The table has fewer than 80,000 clones, around four fifths seen once. A Seattle source enrolled patients during active infection and followed them longitudinally.

The gene calls are TRBV6-1 and TRBJ2-7; 8 bases line up with TRBD2. The receptor was isolated from a man in his sixties with COVID-19, enrolled during active disease. Sequencing was done on a sample of peripheral blood. The CDR3 sequence: CASSEGAGAVREQYF. CDR3 bases: TGTGCCAGCAGTGAAGGAGCGGGAGCTGTTAGGGAGCAGTACTTC.